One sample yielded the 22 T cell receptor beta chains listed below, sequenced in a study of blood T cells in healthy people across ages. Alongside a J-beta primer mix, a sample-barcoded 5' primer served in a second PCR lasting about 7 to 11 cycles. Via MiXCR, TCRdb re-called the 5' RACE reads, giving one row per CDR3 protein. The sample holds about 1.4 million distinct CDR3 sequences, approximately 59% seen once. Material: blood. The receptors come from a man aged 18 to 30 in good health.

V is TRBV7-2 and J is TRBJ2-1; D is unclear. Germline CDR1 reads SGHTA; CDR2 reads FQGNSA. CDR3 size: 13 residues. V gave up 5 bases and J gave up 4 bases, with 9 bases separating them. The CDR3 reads CASSPNMYNEQFF. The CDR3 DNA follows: TGTGCCAGCAGCCCTAATATGTACAATGAGCAGTTCTTC.

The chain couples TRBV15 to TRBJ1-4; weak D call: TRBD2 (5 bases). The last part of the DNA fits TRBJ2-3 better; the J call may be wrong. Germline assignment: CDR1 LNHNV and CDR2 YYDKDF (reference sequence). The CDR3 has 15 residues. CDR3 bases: TGTGCCACCAGCAGAGATAAGACCACGGGGGATACGCAGTATTTT. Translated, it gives CATSRDKTTGDTQYF.

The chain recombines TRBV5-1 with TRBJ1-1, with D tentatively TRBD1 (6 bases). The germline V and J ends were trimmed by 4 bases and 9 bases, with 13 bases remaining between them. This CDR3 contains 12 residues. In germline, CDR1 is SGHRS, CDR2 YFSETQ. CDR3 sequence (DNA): TGCGCCAGCAGCACCTCAGGGGACCAAGCTTTCTTT. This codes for CASSTSGDQAFF. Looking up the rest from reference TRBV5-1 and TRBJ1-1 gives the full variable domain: KAGVTQTPRYLIKTRGQQVTLSCSPISGHRSVSWYQQTPGQGLQFLFEYFSETQRNKGNFPGRFSGRQFSNSRSEMNVSTLELGDSALYLCASSTSGDQAFFGQGTRLTVV.

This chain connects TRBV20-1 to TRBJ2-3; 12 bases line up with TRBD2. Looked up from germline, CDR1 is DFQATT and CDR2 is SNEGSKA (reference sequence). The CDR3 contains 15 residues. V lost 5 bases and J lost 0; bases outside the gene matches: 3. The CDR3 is CSASGTSGSTDTQYF. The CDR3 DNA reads TGCAGTGCTTCCGGGACTAGCGGGAGCACAGATACGCAGTATTTT.

CDR3 region: CASSVGILWASGGSSYNEQFF. CDR3 DNA sequence: TGTGCCAGCAGCGTAGGTATCCTTTGGGCTAGCGGAGGGAGCTCCTACAATGAGCAGTTCTTC. The chain carries TRBV7-8 and TRBJ2-1; 7 nucleotides agree with TRBD2. The CDR3 covers 21 residues. Per germline, CDR1 SGHVS and CDR2 FQNEAQ. Germline trimming cut 5 bases from V and 0 bases from J; bases unmatched to any gene: 22.

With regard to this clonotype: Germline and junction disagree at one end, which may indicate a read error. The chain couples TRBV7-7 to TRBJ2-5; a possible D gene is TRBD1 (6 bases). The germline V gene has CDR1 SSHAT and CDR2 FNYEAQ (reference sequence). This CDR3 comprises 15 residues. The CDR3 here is CASSLGRRGRETQYF. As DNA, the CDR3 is TGTGCTAGCAGCTTAGGGCGCAGGGGAAGGGAGACCCAGTACTTC.

The CDR3 region is CSVEEGGIRAFF. In DNA, the CDR3 is TGCAGCGTTGAGGAGGGCGGAATCCGTGCTTTCTTT. The genes are TRBV29-1 and TRBJ1-1; D is ambiguous. V was clipped by 3 bases and J by 11 bases, with 16 bases between them. The CDR3 runs to 12 residues. In germline, CDR1 is SQVTM, CDR2 ANQGSEA. The full variable domain, in which reference TRBV29-1 and TRBJ1-1 provide the parts outside the CDR3, is SAVISQKPSRDICQRGTSLTIQCQVDSQVTMMFWYRQQPGQSLTLIATANQGSEATYESGFVIDKFPISRPNLTFSTLTVSNMSPEDSSIYLCSVEEGGIRAFFGQGTRLTVV.

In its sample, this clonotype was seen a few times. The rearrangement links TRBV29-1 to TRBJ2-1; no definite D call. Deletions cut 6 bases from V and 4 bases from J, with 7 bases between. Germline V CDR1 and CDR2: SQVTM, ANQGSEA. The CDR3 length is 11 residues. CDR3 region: CSVAYYNEQFF. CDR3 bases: TGCAGCGTGGCATATTACAATGAGCAGTTCTTC.

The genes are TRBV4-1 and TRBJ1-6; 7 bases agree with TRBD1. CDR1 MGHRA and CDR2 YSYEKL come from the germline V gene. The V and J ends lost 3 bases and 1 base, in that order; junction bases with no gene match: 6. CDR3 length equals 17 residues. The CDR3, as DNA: TGCGCCAGCAGCCAGGGTAAGACAGGGTCCTATAATTCACCCCTCCACTTT. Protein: CASSQGKTGSYNSPLHF.

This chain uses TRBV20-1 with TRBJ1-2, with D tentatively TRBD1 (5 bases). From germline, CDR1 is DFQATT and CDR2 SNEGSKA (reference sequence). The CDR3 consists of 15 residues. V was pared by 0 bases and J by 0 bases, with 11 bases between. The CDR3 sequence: CSARDRDRANYGYTF. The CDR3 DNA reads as TGCAGTGCTAGAGATCGTGACAGAGCTAACTATGGCTACACCTTC.

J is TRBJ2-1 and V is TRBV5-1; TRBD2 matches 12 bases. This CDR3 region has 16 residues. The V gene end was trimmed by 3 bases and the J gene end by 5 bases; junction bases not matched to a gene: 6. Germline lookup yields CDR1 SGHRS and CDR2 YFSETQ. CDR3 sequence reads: CASSSLAGGPHNEQFF. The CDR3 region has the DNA TGCGCCAGCAGCTCGCTAGCGGGAGGGCCCCACAATGAGCAGTTCTTC.

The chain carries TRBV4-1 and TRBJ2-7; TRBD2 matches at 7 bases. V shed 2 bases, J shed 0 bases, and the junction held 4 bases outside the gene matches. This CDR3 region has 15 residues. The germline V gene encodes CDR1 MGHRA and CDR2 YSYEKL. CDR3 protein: CASSQSAGDSYEQYF. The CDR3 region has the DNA TGCGCCAGCAGCCAATCCGCGGGGGACTCCTACGAGCAGTACTTC.

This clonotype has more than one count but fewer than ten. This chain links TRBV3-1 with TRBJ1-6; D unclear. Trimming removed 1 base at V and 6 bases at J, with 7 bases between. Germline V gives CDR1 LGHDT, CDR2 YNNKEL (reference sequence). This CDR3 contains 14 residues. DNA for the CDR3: TGTGCCAGCAGCCAAGGACCGGGTAATTCACCCCTCCACTTT. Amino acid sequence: CASSQGPGNSPLHF. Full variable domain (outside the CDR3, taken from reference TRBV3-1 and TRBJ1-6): DTAVSQTPKYLVTQMGNDKSIKCEQNLGHDTMYWYKQDSKKFLKIMFSYNNKELIINETVPNRFSPKSPDKAHLNLHINSLELGDSAVYFCASSQGPGNSPLHFGNGTRLTVT.

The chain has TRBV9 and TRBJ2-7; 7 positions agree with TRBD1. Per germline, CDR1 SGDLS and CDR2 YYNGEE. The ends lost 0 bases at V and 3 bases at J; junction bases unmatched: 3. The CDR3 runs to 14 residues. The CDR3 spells CASSVGDSLYEQYF. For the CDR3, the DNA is TGTGCCAGCAGCGTAGGGGACAGTCTCTACGAGCAGTACTTC.

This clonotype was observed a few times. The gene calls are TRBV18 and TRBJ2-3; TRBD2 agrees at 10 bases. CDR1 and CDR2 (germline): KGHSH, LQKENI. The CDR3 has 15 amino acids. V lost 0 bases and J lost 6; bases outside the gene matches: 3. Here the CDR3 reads CASSPPASGGDTQYF. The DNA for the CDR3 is TGTGCCAGCTCACCACCGGCTAGCGGGGGTGATACGCAGTATTTT. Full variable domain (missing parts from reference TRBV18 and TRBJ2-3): NAGVMQNPRHLVRRRGQEARLRCSPMKGHSHVYWYRQLPEEGLKFMVYLQKENIIDESGMPKERFSAEFPKEGPSILRIQQVVRGDSAAYFCASSPPASGGDTQYFGPGTRLTVL.

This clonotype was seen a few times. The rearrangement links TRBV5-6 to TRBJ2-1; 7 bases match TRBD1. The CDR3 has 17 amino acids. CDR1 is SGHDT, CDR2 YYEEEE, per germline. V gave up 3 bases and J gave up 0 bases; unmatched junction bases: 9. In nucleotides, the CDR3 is TGTGCCAGCAGCTCTCGGACAGGACTGAGCTCCTACAATGAGCAGTTCTTC. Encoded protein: CASSSRTGLSSYNEQFF.

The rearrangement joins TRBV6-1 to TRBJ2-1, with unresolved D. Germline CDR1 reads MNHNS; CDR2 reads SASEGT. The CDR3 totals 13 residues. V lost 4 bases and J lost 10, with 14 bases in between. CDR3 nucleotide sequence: TGTGCCAGCAGTGTTCGGATGGCGTTCGAGCAGTTCTTC. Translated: CASSVRMAFEQFF.

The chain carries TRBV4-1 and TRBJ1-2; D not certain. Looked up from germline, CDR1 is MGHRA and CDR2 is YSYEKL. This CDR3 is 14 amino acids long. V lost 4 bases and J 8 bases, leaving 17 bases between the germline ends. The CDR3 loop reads CASSLGPSLRGYTF. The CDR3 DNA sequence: TGCGCCAGCAGCCTCGGACCATCCCTGAGGGGCTACACCTTC.

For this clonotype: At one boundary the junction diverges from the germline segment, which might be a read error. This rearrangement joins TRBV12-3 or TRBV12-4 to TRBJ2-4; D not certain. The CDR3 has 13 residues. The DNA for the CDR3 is TGTGCCAGCACCCCATCCTCCAAAAAAATTCAGTACTTC. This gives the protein CASTPSSKKIQYF.

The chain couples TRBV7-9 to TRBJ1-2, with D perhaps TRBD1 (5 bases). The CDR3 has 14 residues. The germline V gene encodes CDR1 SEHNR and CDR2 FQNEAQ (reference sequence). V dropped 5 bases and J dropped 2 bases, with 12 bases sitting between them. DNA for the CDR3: TGTGCCAGCAGCCCCATGGGACGGAACTATGGCTACACCTTC. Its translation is CASSPMGRNYGYTF.

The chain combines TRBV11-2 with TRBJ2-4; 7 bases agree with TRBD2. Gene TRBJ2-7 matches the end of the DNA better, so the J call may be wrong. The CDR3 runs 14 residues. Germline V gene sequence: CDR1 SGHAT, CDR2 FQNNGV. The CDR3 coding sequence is TGTGCCAGCAGCTTCTCTGGGACTACCACCGAGCAGTACTTC. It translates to CASSFSGTTTEQYF.

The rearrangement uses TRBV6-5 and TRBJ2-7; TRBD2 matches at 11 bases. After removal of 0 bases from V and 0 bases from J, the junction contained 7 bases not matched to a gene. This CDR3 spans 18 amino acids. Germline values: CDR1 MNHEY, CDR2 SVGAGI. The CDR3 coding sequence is TGTGCCAGCAGTTACTCGATGGTAGCGGGAGGGAGCTCCTACGAGCAGTACTTC. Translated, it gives CASSYSMVAGGSSYEQYF.